These 18 T cell receptor beta chains originate from one sample sequenced in a study of blood T cell repertoires in COVID-19. The data were produced by immunoSEQ multiplex PCR, yet TCRdb's version contains in-frame clones alone and is incomplete. This repertoire shows roughly 240,000 clones, about 90% found once; its top ten account for less than 0.9%. Material: PBMCs or T cells enriched from blood (not recorded which). These TCRs come from a man aged 50-59 years who had been exposed to COVID-19.

The CDR3 reads CASSILNRVGNQPQHF. The CDR3 DNA follows: TGTGCCAGTAGTATCCTCAACAGGGTTGGCAATCAGCCCCAGCATTTT. The chain employs TRBV19 and TRBJ1-5, with a possible D match to TRBD1 (6 bases). Trimming took off 3 bases at V and 2 bases at J, with 14 bases between the two ends. CDR3 length: 16 amino acids. Germline V lookup: CDR1 LNHDA, CDR2 SQIVND (reference sequence).

The J gene is TRBJ1-1, the V gene TRBV6-5; 12 bases fit TRBD1. This CDR3 is built from 14 residues. In germline, CDR1 is MNHEY, CDR2 SVGAGI. The ends lost 4 bases at V and 11 bases at J; junction bases unmatched: 8. The CDR3 nucleotides read TGTGCCAGCAGTTCGCCGGGGACAGGGGGCGTTGCTTTCTTT. Its protein is CASSSPGTGGVAFF.

This chain links TRBV10-3 with TRBJ1-5, with 9 bases lining up with TRBD1. The length of the CDR3 is 13 residues. Germline assignment: CDR1 ENHRY and CDR2 SYGVKD. V shed 9 bases, J shed 5 bases, and the junction held 5 bases outside the gene matches. The CDR3 reads CAIWTGDDQPQHF. The CDR3 coding sequence is TGTGCCATTTGGACAGGGGATGATCAGCCCCAGCATTTT.

The gene calls are TRBV5-6 and TRBJ1-1; TRBD1 matches at 9 bases. The CDR3 extends over 16 amino acids. V gave up 2 bases and J gave up 9 bases; unmatched junction bases: 14. Per germline, CDR1 SGHDT and CDR2 YYEEEE. CDR3: CASSFGASTGGAQAFF. CDR3 sequence (DNA): TGTGCCAGCAGCTTTGGGGCCTCTACAGGGGGCGCCCAAGCTTTCTTT.

J is TRBJ1-1 and V is TRBV11-2; D perhaps matches TRBD1 (5 bases). V was clipped by 1 base and J by 7 bases, with 22 bases between them. Germline assignment: CDR1 SGHAT and CDR2 FQNNGV. The CDR3 is 17 residues long. The CDR3 region has the DNA TGTGCCAGCAGCTTAGGATCAGTTAAGGGGCGGTTGGGTGAAGCTTTCTTT. Translation: CASSLGSVKGRLGEAFF.

V gene TRBV12-5 combines with J gene TRBJ1-3, with 8 positions matching TRBD1. CDR1 is LGHNT, CDR2 FRNRAP, per germline. Unmatched junction bases numbered 10, after V lost 6 bases and J lost 0 bases. This CDR3 region has 17 residues. This CDR3 reads CASGQTTGALSGNTIYF. The CDR3 bases are TGTGCTAGTGGCCAAACGACAGGGGCCCTCTCTGGAAACACCATATATTTT. The complete variable domain, with remaining parts taken from reference TRBV12-5 and TRBJ1-3, reads DARVTQTPRHKVTEMGQEVTMRCQPILGHNTVFWYRQTMMQGLELLAYFRNRAPLDDSGMPKDRFSAEMPDATLATLKIQPSEPRDSAVYFCASGQTTGALSGNTIYFGEGSWLTVV.

J is TRBJ1-2 and V is TRBV28; D remains ambiguous. V was pared by 6 bases and J by 5 bases, with 10 bases between. The CDR3 covers 12 residues. Per the germline V gene, CDR1 is MDHEN and CDR2 is SYDVKM. The chain's CDR3 is CASSPHRYGYTF. The CDR3 nucleotides are TGTGCCAGCAGCCCTCACAGATATGGCTACACCTTC.

This rearrangement joins TRBV5-1 to TRBJ2-1, with TRBD2 matching 11 bases. CDR3 length equals 17 residues. V dropped 2 bases and J dropped 0; count of bases not matched to a gene: 4. CDR1 is SGHRS and CDR2 is YFSETQ in the germline V gene. The DNA for the CDR3 is TGCGCCAGCAGCTTTAGCGGGAGGGAAAGCTCCTACAATGAGCAGTTCTTC. Amino acid sequence: CASSFSGRESSYNEQFF.

This clone was detected once. This chain connects TRBV7-3 to TRBJ1-5; D might be TRBD1 (5 bases). CDR1 and CDR2 from the germline V gene are SGHTA and FQGTGA. The CDR3 loop spans 13 amino acids. V dropped 3 bases and J dropped 9 bases, with 12 bases sitting between them. The CDR3 spells CASSFEVQGPQHF. The CDR3 DNA follows: TGTGCCAGCAGCTTTGAAGTCCAGGGGCCCCAGCATTTT.

The table lists this clone with a count of one. V is TRBV5-1 and J is TRBJ1-6, with 8 bases that match TRBD1. Trimming removed 4 bases from V and 7 bases from J; junction bases left unmatched: 4. CDR1 and CDR2 from the germline V gene are SGHRS and YFSETQ. The CDR3 consists of 14 residues. The CDR3 bases are TGCGCCAGCAGCCCGCAGGGGGCAAATTCACCCCTCCACTTT. Protein: CASSPQGANSPLHF.

The genes are TRBV3-1 (or the pseudogene TRBV3-2) and TRBJ2-1, with TRBD2 matching over 9 bases. Germline CDR1 and CDR2: LGHDT and YNNKEL (reference sequence). This CDR3 contains 18 residues. The V segment lost 0 bases and the J segment 8 bases; nucleotides outside the gene matches: 14. CDR3 sequence reads: CASSQEILVAGAADEQFF. The CDR3 DNA sequence: TGTGCCAGCAGCCAAGAAATTCTCGTAGCGGGAGCTGCGGATGAGCAGTTCTTC.

This rearrangement joins TRBV18 to TRBJ2-7; D might be TRBD1 (5 bases). CDR1 and CDR2 (germline): KGHSH, LQKENI. The CDR3 is made up of 15 amino acids. The V end was cut by 4 bases, the J end by 2 bases, with 15 bases between. The CDR3 coding sequence is TGTGCCAGCTCACTAGCCGTCCAGGGCCCCTACGAGCAGTACGTC. This codes for CASSLAVQGPYEQYV.

The chain joins TRBV24-1 to TRBJ2-7; 12 positions match TRBD2. The trim removed 4 bases at V and 4 bases at J, leaving 7 bases unmatched. The germline CDR1 and CDR2 sequences are KGHDR and SFDVKD. The CDR3 runs 16 residues. CDR3 sequence: CATSDKLAGGGYEQYV. The CDR3 DNA follows: TGTGCCACCAGTGACAAACTAGCGGGAGGAGGTTACGAGCAGTACGTC.

The chain links TRBV5-1 to TRBJ2-6; perhaps TRBD1 as D (6 bases). The CDR3 extends over 16 amino acids. V shed 7 bases and J shed 1 base, with 15 bases lying between them. Germline-derived CDR1 and CDR2 are SGHRS and YFSETQ. CDR3 DNA: TGCGCCAGCGGCAGGGGTTGGGGATCTGGGGCCAACGTCCTGACTTTC. Translated: CASGRGWGSGANVLTF.

CDR3 sequence (DNA): TGTGCCAGCAGCCCCGGGACAGGCTCCTACGAGCAGTACTTC. This sequence encodes CASSPGTGSYEQYF. This sequence joins TRBV7-3 and TRBJ2-7; 8 nucleotides line up with TRBD1. In germline, CDR1 is SGHTA, CDR2 FQGTGA. After removal of 5 bases from V and 0 bases from J, the junction contained 3 bases not matched to a gene. There are 14 residues in the CDR3.

The rearrangement links TRBV15 to TRBJ2-4, with 13 positions matching TRBD2. This CDR3 contains 20 residues. Germline loops: CDR1 LNHNV, CDR2 YYDKDF (reference sequence). Trimming removed 2 bases from V and 0 bases from J; junction bases left unmatched: 10. CDR3 amino acids: CATSRPWTSGRVLAKNIQYF. As DNA, the CDR3 is TGTGCCACCAGCAGACCCTGGACTAGCGGGAGAGTATTAGCCAAAAACATTCAGTACTTC.

The chain recombines TRBV18 with TRBJ1-3; 10 nucleotides line up with TRBD1. J was trimmed by 6 bases and V by 4 bases; bases with no gene match: 12. The CDR3 runs to 17 residues. CDR1 is KGHSH, CDR2 LQKENI, per germline. The CDR3 coding sequence is TGTGCCAGCTCACAGCGATCCGGACAGGGGGTTGAAAACACCATATATTTT. It encodes CASSQRSGQGVENTIYF.

In its sample, this clone was seen once. CDR3 loop: CASSQADRGLSYGYTF. The CDR3 DNA sequence: TGTGCCAGCAGCCAAGCCGACAGGGGGCTTAGCTATGGCTACACCTTC. The chain couples TRBV3-1 (or the pseudogene TRBV3-2) to TRBJ1-2, with 10 bases lining up with TRBD1. CDR3 length: 16 amino acids. CDR1 is LGHDT and CDR2 is YNNKEL in the germline V gene (reference sequence). The ends lost 1 base at V and 4 bases at J; junction bases unmatched: 6.